This TCR beta chain stems from a study of CD8 T cells in ankylosing spondylitis. This clonotype has a count of ten or more. Antigen specificity is unknown. The study, taken as a whole, reports: Certain motif variants had earlier appeared in reactive arthritis synovial fluid and blood. Ankylosing spondylitis blood appeared to be characterized by a TCR beta motif of several highly homologous variants.

It was by quantitative 5'-RACE with molecular barcodes that TCR beta libraries were made. TCRdb reanalysed the 5' RACE reads using MiXCR and keeps one entry per CDR3 protein. Of more than 150,000 distinct CDR3 sequences in the sample, roughly 13% are singletons; the top ten hold approximately 11%. V was clipped by 2 bases and J by 2 bases, with 10 bases between them. The CDR3 totals 15 residues. Germline loops: CDR1 MGHDK, CDR2 SYGVNS. Sequenced sample: blood, either unsorted or a sorted T cell fraction (not recorded which). The receptor was derived from a female donor with ankylosing spondylitis or in good health (not recorded which). The chain is built from TRBV25-1 and TRBJ1-5, with D uncertain. The CDR3 region is CASSEAGDGNQPQHF. The CDR3 bases are TGTGCCAGCAGTGAAGCTGGGGATGGCAATCAGCCCCAGCATTTT. The full variable domain, rest sourced from reference TRBV25-1 and TRBJ1-5, is EADIYQTPRYLVIGTGKKITLECSQTMGHDKMYWYQQDPGMELHLIHYSYGVNSTEKGDLSSESTVSRIRTEHFPLTLESARPSHTSQYLCASSEAGDGNQPQHFGDGTRLSIL.